These 5 T cell receptor beta chains were all obtained from the same sample, sequenced in a study of T cells in localized non-small cell lung cancer. Some clones are missing from TCRdb's copy, which holds only in-frame ones; the method was immunoSEQ multiplex PCR. The table has roughly 38,000 clones, approximately 86% seen once. The input for sequencing was peripheral blood, taken before any cancer treatment. The receptors stem from a man aged 18-49 years with stage I lung adenocarcinoma.

The chain employs TRBV28 and TRBJ2-1; 11 nucleotides agree with TRBD2. This CDR3 is 17 amino acids long. Germline trimming cut 2 bases from V and 6 bases from J; bases unmatched to any gene: 9. The germline gives CDR1 MDHEN, CDR2 SYDVKM. The CDR3 sequence: CASSLVAGGLLLNEQFF. The CDR3 DNA reads TGTGCCAGCAGTTTAGTAGCGGGGGGGCTTCTTCTCAATGAGCAGTTCTTC.

V and J are TRBV4-3 and TRBJ2-1, with D uncertain. Trimming pared 2 bases from V and 0 bases from J, leaving 8 bases between. This CDR3 is 15 amino acids long. Germline assignment: CDR1 LGHNA and CDR2 YSLEER. Here the CDR3 reads CASSQSGSSYNEQFF. For the CDR3, the DNA is TGCGCCAGCAGCCAATCTGGCAGCTCCTACAATGAGCAGTTCTTC.

The V gene is TRBV5-1, the J gene TRBJ1-1; possibly TRBD1 for D (6 bases). Trimming pared 2 bases from V and 2 bases from J, leaving 19 bases between. The germline gives CDR1 SGHRS, CDR2 YFSETQ. The CDR3 contains 17 residues. CDR3 bases: TGCGCCAGCAGCTTACCGAACCGGACAGTAAGCAACACTGAAGCTTTCTTT. This sequence encodes CASSLPNRTVSNTEAFF.

This clone was seen just once. V and J are TRBV4-3 and TRBJ2-5; D might be TRBD2 (7 bases). Germline V gene data show CDR1 as LGHNA and CDR2 as YSLEER. The V gene lost 4 bases and the J gene lost 3 bases, with 15 bases spanning the gap. CDR3 size: 15 residues. The CDR3 region has the DNA TGCGCCAGCAGCCGAGGGAGGGGGACGGAAGAGACCCAGTACTTC. Its protein product is CASSRGRGTEETQYF.

On this clone itself: Within the sample, other DNA sequences also encode this same CDR3. The genes are TRBV9 and TRBJ2-3; D is undetermined. The germline V gene has CDR1 SGDLS and CDR2 YYNGEE. The CDR3 spans 13 residues. The V and J ends lost 0 bases and 5 bases respectively, with 7 bases between them. CDR3 bases: TGTGCCAGCAGCGTAGCTTGGGGAGATACGCAGTATTTT. This sequence encodes CASSVAWGDTQYF.